Listed below are T cell receptor beta chains from one sample, sequenced in a study of T cells after yellow fever vaccination. TCRdb re-derived calls from the 5' RACE reads in MiXCR, one entry per CDR3 protein. The table records approximately 250,000 distinct CDR3 sequences, over 3% of them present only once. Sequenced material: PBMCs, taken 15 days after the yellow fever booster vaccination. The receptors shown here come from a man younger than 30 who received the YFV17D yellow fever vaccine. Both conserved end residues are trimmed from each CDR3.

>TRBJ2-4|TRBV7-2
ASSLASRGALNIQY
>TRBJ2-7|TRBV12-3/TRBV12-4
ASSTGHSSEQY
>TRBJ2-1|TRBV30
AWGLWRTGYNEQF
>TRBJ1-5|TRBV30
AWSVGQGMVQPQH
>TRBJ2-5|TRBV7-2
ASSLGWGHRHQETQY
>TRBJ1-5|TRBV15
ATTTGINQPQH
>TRBJ2-1|TRBV5-1
ASSFGSLAASYNEQF
>TRBJ1-2|TRBV5-1
ASSTATGANYGYT
>TRBJ1-1|TRBV6-5
ASSRNRETEAF
>TRBJ2-5|TRBV5-1
ASSGTAQETQY
>TRBJ1-2|TRBV12-3/TRBV12-4
ASSHDSYGYT
>TRBJ2-1|TRBV6-6
ASSWRGGAGRYEQF
>TRBJ1-2|TRBV24-1
ATSDYYGYT
>TRBJ1-2|TRBV2
ASSESAIGAFPVYGYT
>TRBJ1-6|TRBV7-8
ASSVRALSSPLH
>TRBJ2-3|TRBV7-3
ASSSRQTTDTQY
>TRBJ1-1|TRBV6-2/TRBV6-3
ASSHHQGTSRTEAF
>TRBJ1-1|TRBV5-1
ASSYRQTKYEAF
>TRBJ2-7|TRBV5-1
ASSLDHLRRYEQY
>TRBJ2-1|TRBV28
ASSSWTGGFNEQF
>TRBJ2-3|TRBV6-5
ASSTRTGRADTQY
>TRBJ2-3|TRBV7-2
ASSLAGGGGPADTQY
>TRBJ2-2|TRBV7-2
ASREGPNTGELF
>TRBJ2-5|TRBV7-9
ASSYLLETQY
>TRBJ1-1|TRBV7-9
ASSLYGPITEAF
>TRBJ1-2|TRBV2
ASSEAAYGYT
>TRBJ1-2|TRBV7-2
ASSSAPSRYYGYT
>TRBJ2-3|TRBV7-3
ASSSGQGYTDTQY
>TRBJ1-1|TRBV5-4
ASSTGQMNTEAF
>TRBJ2-5|TRBV4-3
ASSHSSGGRETQY
>TRBJ2-7|TRBV20-1
SARDRGLSYEQY
>TRBJ1-5|TRBV28
ASSFYGQGRQPQH
>TRBJ1-4|TRBV4-1
ASSQGGWGSANEKLF
>TRBJ1-2|TRBV28
ASSLGGAQGYGYT
>TRBJ2-5|TRBV20-1
SAREVTVQTQY
>TRBJ2-7|TRBV4-1
ASSQDGRYEQY
>TRBJ2-1|TRBV7-9
ASSPDDGRSYNEQF
>TRBJ2-2|TRBV30
AWNQGALTGELF
>TRBJ1-4|TRBV7-9
ASSLSPSTNEKLF
>TRBJ1-1|TRBV30
AWRYGGNTEAF
>TRBJ1-3|TRBV7-2
ASSSAGGTRGNTIY
>TRBJ1-5|TRBV18
ASSWGWGQDQPQH
>TRBJ2-2|TRBV7-2
ASSFRTGVTGELF
>TRBJ2-5|TRBV7-7
ASSPKPGYQETQY
>TRBJ2-1|TRBV12-3/TRBV12-4
ASRLGGANYNEQF
>TRBJ2-3|TRBV29-1
SVFWTGYTDTQY
>TRBJ2-3|TRBV4-3
ASSQGGRVPDTQY
>TRBJ1-2|TRBV20-1
SAPVGQGLYYGYT
>TRBJ2-5|TRBV19
ASSIGDGVGETQY
>TRBJ2-1|TRBV5-1
ASSLERASSYNEQF
>TRBJ1-2|TRBV29-1
SVGARNYGYT
>TRBJ2-2|TRBV12-3/TRBV12-4
ASSLAGTITGELF
>TRBJ2-5|TRBV11-2
ASSSPRGYATQY
>TRBJ1-5|TRBV25-1
ASSRGGVQPQH
>TRBJ1-5|TRBV6-6
ASSSLGQTGPAGPQH
>TRBJ2-5|TRBV5-1
ASRPTTGLQETQY
>TRBJ2-3|TRBV7-9
ASRRVPTKRTDTQY
>TRBJ2-7|TRBV3-1
ASSHRAGGTPYEQY